This record covers a single T cell receptor (beta chain). Its antigen remains unknown. It was across several immunoSEQ plates that each subset's genomic DNA was evenly split. Produced via immunoSEQ multiplex PCR; TCRdb's table is partial and in-frame only. The data contain 600,000 or so clones, roughly 95% of them singletons. The source of the sample is a study of shared clonotypes between healthy human individuals. Findings and caveats of the study: Relative to memory subsets, naive subsets generally showed larger estimated richness.

This CDR3 has 13 residues. V was cut by 5 bases and J by 5 bases, with 13 bases left in between. Germline CDR1 PRHDT, CDR2 FYEKMQ (reference sequence). Naive CD8 isolation took CD45RO-negative cells positively selected for CCR7 and excluded terminally differentiated effector memory CD45RA+ cells. Sequenced: naive CD8+ T cells sorted from blood. The chain uses TRBV13 and TRBJ2-7; D gene uncertain. This sequence originates from a woman aged 25 to 39 in good health. CDR3 sequence: CASSPLWDNEQYF. The CDR3 DNA reads as TGTGCCAGCAGCCCATTGTGGGATAACGAGCAGTACTTC.